Sequencing of this T cell receptor beta chain was carried out in a study of beta chain features in type 1 diabetes (dated by TCRdb to the late 2010s). The study in broad terms: Patients and healthy donors did not differ in mean age, gender distribution, total cell number or subset yield. A total of over 90,000,000 sorted cells were examined across all samples, and a strong correlation was observed between cell number per subset and RNA yield. The study compared the TCRB repertoires of sorted circulating CD4+ T cell subsets in recently diagnosed type 1 diabetes patients with those in matched healthy donors. Naive and central memory subsets were obtained from all 30 or so donors, but regulatory and stem cell-like memory subsets were isolated from only 8 patients and roughly eight healthy donors.

Points the paper makes about the study in general: Because small numbers of individuals were included in the HLA sub-analyses, any influence of HLA type on TCRB rearrangement was left unresolved. Fewer insertions and more nucleotide deletions at VDJ recombination sites were observed in patients with type 1 diabetes, implying thymic rearrangement abnormalities. A moderate but significant shortening of TCRB CDR3 length was observed in type 1 diabetes patients in all four CD4+ subsets. Because cDNA was sequenced instead of genomic DNA, activated cells with high expression could be over-represented, although the groups did not differ in activation or CD3 levels. PCR might favor shorter templates, but patient and control samples were amplified and corrected together, so any skew would affect both groups equally. Naive, central memory and regulatory TCRB repertoires appeared to be more alike among patients than among healthy donors.

Each donor gave one peripheral blood draw, roughly 120 mL on average, collected into heparinised tubes. A BD FACSAria II was used to sort naive, central memory, regulatory and stem cell-like memory CD4+ T cells with a panel that included CD45RO, CCR7, CD25, CD127, CD95 and CD27. All sorted populations exceeded 98% purity. PBMCs were isolated right away by Lymphoprep density gradient centrifugation and were stained directly, without culture. So that batch effects would be minimized, each experiment stained and sorted samples in pairs, pairing one healthy donor with one patient. The CDR3 holds 11 amino acids from the cysteine to the phenylalanine. Kept here is only the CDR3 DNA, which spans 33 bases and is read in frame from base 1. For CDR1 and CDR2, the germline V gene lists SQVTM and ANQGSEA. V loses 8 bases, J loses 2 bases, and the germline ends lie 8 bases apart. The High Capacity cDNA Reverse Transcription Kit was used to reverse transcribe all of the isolated RNA, meaning that expressed TCRB transcripts were what got sequenced. Naive, central memory and regulatory T cell samples underwent deep immunoSEQ sequencing, averaging roughly 3.4 million total reads per sample. Sorted cells were lysed in RLT buffer, and RNA was extracted using DNase-treated RNeasy Micro or Mini kits according to cell number. Each cell subset was processed separately to prevent cross-contamination, with patient and healthy donor samples processed together. Using the immunoSEQ multiplex PCR, TCRB sequences were amplified from cDNA into 87-bp fragments spanning the CDR3 region. The amplicons were sequenced using the Illumina HiSeq platform. Per the original workflow: Synthetic template baselines were used to correct PCR bias computationally, reads within Hamming distance 2 were collapsed, and singletons that could not be merged were discarded. Reads were aligned against IMGT so that V, D and J genes, CDR3 length and insertions or deletions at six rearrangement sites could be assigned. Within each subset, clonotype counts were normalized to sorted cell number, after which true diversity and Gini coefficients were computed with the tcR R package. The overlap coefficient, calculated on TCRB nucleotide sequences, was used to measure repertoire sharing. Out-of-frame TCRB sequences from naive cells were analyzed as a proxy for the pre-selection repertoire. TCRdb's version of the immuneACCESS table is confined to in-frame rearrangements and falls short of the full clone set. An unresolved V gene accounts for under half of the shortfall where checked; the remainder is of unknown origin. V, J and clone size were drawn from that table, and D and trimming were deduced from the DNA. The sample table lists 350,000 to 450,000 clones, over 13% of them with a count of one. 0.019% of the sample rests with the top ten.

In this sample, this clone turned up a few times. Its antigen is not yet known. Base qualities are not at hand, and no much larger clone is one base apart. The origin of this receptor is a woman under 30 in good health. The rearranged chain carries TRBV29-1 and TRBJ2-3; a tentative D call is TRBD1 (5 bases match). Material for sequencing was naive CD4+ T cells from blood. Reading the label with the study, this specimen's cell subset or site is: true naive CD4+ T cells. For the CDR3, the sequence is CSQGHTDTQYF. At the DNA level, the sequence is TGCAGCCAAGGACACACAGATACGCAGTATTTT.